The 11 T cell receptor beta chains given below trace back to one sample, sequenced in a study of shared clonotypes between healthy human individuals. Profiling relied on immunoSEQ multiplex PCR, and the TCRdb table lists in-frame clones only, not all of them. The table has around 1.4 million clones, about 98.5% seen once; the top ten hold about 0.34%. The sequenced material came from naive CD4+ T cells sorted from blood. Subset indicated: CD45RA+ positively selected. These receptors originate from a man aged 30 to 39 in good health.

The chain recombines TRBV2 with TRBJ1-1; TRBD1 might be the D (5 bases). This CDR3 is 14 amino acids long. V was shortened by 9 bases and J by 0 bases, with 14 bases between the two germline ends. The germline gives CDR1 SNHLY, CDR2 FYNNEI. CDR3 coding DNA: TGTGCCAGATCAACAGGATCAATGAACACTGAAGCTTTCTTT. Its protein product is CARSTGSMNTEAFF.

This chain joins TRBV5-1 and TRBJ2-1; D is unclear. This CDR3 contains 12 residues. Deletions cut 0 bases from V and 10 bases from J, with 8 bases between. Germline V CDR1 and CDR2: SGHRS, YFSETQ. This chain's CDR3 is CASSLELGEQFF. DNA of the CDR3: TGCGCCAGCAGCTTGGAGCTGGGGGAGCAGTTCTTC.

As regards this clone: Other DNA variants within this sample encode the same CDR3. The gene calls are TRBV27 and TRBJ2-2; D might be TRBD1 (6 bases). V lost 5 bases and J lost 5, with 9 bases in between. This CDR3 comprises 13 residues. Germline loops: CDR1 MNHEY, CDR2 SMNVEV (reference sequence). CDR3 in DNA: TGTGCCAGCAGTGGCAGGGGTACCGGGGAGCTGTTTTTT. This translates into CASSGRGTGELFF.

In DNA form, the CDR3 reads TGTGCCAGTAAGAGCCGGGACAGGGGGAAGTACGAGCAGTACTTC. Encoded protein: CASKSRDRGKYEQYF. This rearrangement joins TRBV19 to TRBJ2-7, with TRBD1 matching 11 bases. From germline, CDR1 is LNHDA and CDR2 SQIVND (reference sequence). The V gene end was trimmed by 7 bases and the J gene end by 4 bases; junction bases not matched to a gene: 9. This CDR3 has 15 residues. Using reference TRBV19 and TRBJ2-7 for the parts outside the CDR3, the full variable domain is DGGITQSPKYLFRKEGQNVTLSCEQNLNHDAMYWYRQDPGQGLRLIYYSQIVNDFQKGDIAEGYSVSREKKESFPLTVTSAQKNPTAFYLCASKSRDRGKYEQYFGPGTRLTVT.

The V and J genes are TRBV28 and TRBJ2-3; D unresolved. V shed 8 bases and J shed 5 bases, with 2 bases lying between them. The CDR3 runs 9 residues. The germline gives CDR1 MDHEN, CDR2 SYDVKM. Here the CDR3 DNA reads TGTGCCAGCGGAGATACGCAGTATTTT. Protein sequence: CASGDTQYF.

The chain recombines TRBV2 with TRBJ1-1; TRBD1 agrees at 11 bases. The junction had 7 bases not matched to a gene; V was cut back by 6 bases and J by 7 bases. The length of the CDR3 is 14 residues. Germline V gene data show CDR1 as SNHLY and CDR2 as FYNNEI. CDR3 sequence reads: CASRTGTGGVEAFF. The CDR3 DNA sequence: TGTGCCAGCAGGACCGGGACAGGGGGGGTTGAAGCTTTCTTT.

The chain recombines TRBV5-1 with TRBJ2-7, with D possibly TRBD1 on 6 matching bases. This CDR3 spans 14 amino acids. Germline CDR1 is SGHRS and CDR2 is YFSETQ. Trimming left V 2 bases short and J 0 bases short, with 9 bases between. The CDR3 DNA is TGCGCCAGCAGCTTACAGGGCTTCTCCTACGAGCAGTACTTC. It translates to CASSLQGFSYEQYF.

As to this clone: Other DNA sequences in this specimen translate into the identical CDR3. The chain uses TRBV20-1 and TRBJ2-7, with D hard to call. V was pared by 3 bases and J by 5 bases, with 5 bases between. The germline CDR1 and CDR2 sequences are DFQATT and SNEGSKA (reference sequence). The CDR3 is made up of 10 amino acids. As DNA, the CDR3 is TGCAGTGCTAGGAGCAACGAGCAGTACTTC. This translates into CSARSNEQYF.

This chain links TRBV15 with TRBJ1-2; D is undetermined. V gave up 7 bases and J gave up 9 bases, with 24 bases separating them. Germline CDR1 LNHNV, CDR2 YYDKDF (reference sequence). The CDR3 length is 15 residues. In DNA, the CDR3 is TGTGCCACCACCCAGAGAGATGGTCTTCTTATGCGCTACACCTTC. This encodes CATTQRDGLLMRYTF.

In nucleotides, the CDR3 is TGTGCCAGCAGCTTAGGCGGGAACACCGGGGAGCTGTTTTTT. This codes for CASSLGGNTGELFF. The chain couples TRBV7-2 to TRBJ2-2; D gene ambiguous. V was clipped by 1 base and J by 1 base, with 4 bases between them. The CDR3 loop spans 14 amino acids. Per the germline V gene, CDR1 is SGHTA and CDR2 is FQGNSA. Drawing the rest from reference TRBV7-2 and TRBJ2-2, the complete variable domain is GAGVSQSPSNKVTEKGKDVELRCDPISGHTALYWYRQSLGQGLEFLIYFQGNSAPDKSGLPSDRFSAERTGGSVSTLTIQRTQQEDSAVYLCASSLGGNTGELFFGEGSRLTVL.

V usage is TRBV7-3 and J usage is TRBJ2-2; D remains ambiguous. Germline values: CDR1 SGHTA, CDR2 FQGTGA. The V and J ends lost 5 bases and 1 base respectively, with 14 bases between them. CDR3 size: 16 residues. For the CDR3, the DNA is TGTGCCAGCAGCACAATAACATCGATGAACACCGGGGAGCTGTTTTTT. It specifies CASSTITSMNTGELFF. Filled out from reference TRBV7-3 and TRBJ2-2, the complete variable domain reads GAGVSQTPSNKVTEKGKYVELRCDPISGHTALYWYRQSLGQGPEFLIYFQGTGAADDSGLPNDRFFAVRPEGSVSTLKIQRTERGDSAVYLCASSTITSMNTGELFFGEGSRLTVL.